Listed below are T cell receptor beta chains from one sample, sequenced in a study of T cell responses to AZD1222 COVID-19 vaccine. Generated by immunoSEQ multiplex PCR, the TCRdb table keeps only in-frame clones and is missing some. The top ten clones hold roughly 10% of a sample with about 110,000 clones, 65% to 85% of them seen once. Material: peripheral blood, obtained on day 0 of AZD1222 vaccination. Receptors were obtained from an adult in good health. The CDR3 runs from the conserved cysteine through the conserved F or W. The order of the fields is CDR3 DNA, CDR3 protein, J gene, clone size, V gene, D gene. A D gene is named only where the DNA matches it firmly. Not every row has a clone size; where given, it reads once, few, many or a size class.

cdr3_nt: TGTGCCAGCAGTGAAACGGGCACCGACGTCGGAAACACCATATATTTT; cdr3_aa: CASSETGTDVGNTIYF; j_call: TRBJ1-3; clone_size: NA; v_call: TRBV2; d_call: NA
cdr3_nt: TGTGCCAGCTCACCTTTTCCGGACTACGAGCAGTACTTC; cdr3_aa: CASSPFPDYEQYF; j_call: TRBJ2-7; clone_size: NA; v_call: TRBV18; d_call: NA
cdr3_nt: TGTGCCAGCAATAGGGGAAGTACCAATGAGCAGTTCTTC; cdr3_aa: CASNRGSTNEQFF; j_call: TRBJ2-1; clone_size: NA; v_call: TRBV28; d_call: NA
cdr3_nt: TGTGCCAGCGGGGGGGGAGCCGTAGAGACCCAGTACTTC; cdr3_aa: CASGGGAVETQYF; j_call: TRBJ2-5; clone_size: NA; v_call: TRBV28; d_call: TRBD2
cdr3_nt: TGTGCCAGCAGGAAGGGACAGGGACGCCAGGGGACCGGGGAGCTGTTTTTT; cdr3_aa: CASRKGQGRQGTGELFF; j_call: TRBJ2-2; clone_size: NA; v_call: TRBV27; d_call: TRBD1
cdr3_nt: TGTGCCAGCAGCCGGACGGACGGTTTCGGCTATGGCTACACCTTC; cdr3_aa: CASSRTDGFGYGYTF; j_call: TRBJ1-2; clone_size: once; v_call: TRBV3-1/TRBV3-2; d_call: NA
cdr3_nt: TGTGCCAGCAGCTTTGCCGGACAGAACACCGGGGAGCTGTTTTTT; cdr3_aa: CASSFAGQNTGELFF; j_call: TRBJ2-2; clone_size: NA; v_call: TRBV7-3; d_call: NA
cdr3_nt: TGTGCCTGGAGTGTATCAGGGGTCGATACGCAGTATTTT; cdr3_aa: CAWSVSGVDTQYF; j_call: TRBJ2-3; clone_size: NA; v_call: TRBV30; d_call: NA
cdr3_nt: TGTGCCAGCAGCCCCCAGGACAGGCCCTCCTACGAGCAGTACTTC; cdr3_aa: CASSPQDRPSYEQYF; j_call: TRBJ2-7; clone_size: NA; v_call: TRBV5-4; d_call: TRBD1
cdr3_nt: TGTGCCAGCTCACCGTACCTTACAGGGGAACAGGGGCCCCAGCATTTT; cdr3_aa: CASSPYLTGEQGPQHF; j_call: TRBJ1-5; clone_size: NA; v_call: TRBV18; d_call: TRBD1
cdr3_nt: TGCAGCGTTGTGGGACGCAATCAGCCCCAGCATTTT; cdr3_aa: CSVVGRNQPQHF; j_call: TRBJ1-5; clone_size: NA; v_call: TRBV29-1; d_call: NA
cdr3_nt: TGTGCCAGCAGCCCGAGTTGGGGGTATGGTGAAAAACTGTTTTTT; cdr3_aa: CASSPSWGYGEKLFF; j_call: TRBJ1-4; clone_size: few; v_call: TRBV3-1/TRBV3-2; d_call: NA
cdr3_nt: TGCGCCAGCAGCCCGTCGAACATGCTCTATAATTCACCCCTCCACTTT; cdr3_aa: CASSPSNMLYNSPLHF; j_call: TRBJ1-6; clone_size: once; v_call: TRBV4-3; d_call: NA
cdr3_nt: TGTGCCAGCATGGCGGGGGGAAGGGATGAGCAGTTCTTC; cdr3_aa: CASMAGGRDEQFF; j_call: TRBJ2-1; clone_size: few; v_call: TRBV25-1; d_call: TRBD2
cdr3_nt: TGCGCCAGCGTCGATATTGGGGATGAGCAGTTCTTC; cdr3_aa: CASVDIGDEQFF; j_call: TRBJ2-1; clone_size: NA; v_call: TRBV5-1; d_call: NA
cdr3_nt: TGTGCCAGCAGCTACCTCCTAAGTGCAGGGGGATCTTCACCCCTCCACTTT; cdr3_aa: CASSYLLSAGGSSPLHF; j_call: TRBJ1-6; clone_size: NA; v_call: TRBV7-9; d_call: TRBD1
cdr3_nt: TGTGCCAGCAGTGAATTAGGGACAGGCGGCACAGATACGCAGTATTTT; cdr3_aa: CASSELGTGGTDTQYF; j_call: TRBJ2-3; clone_size: once; v_call: TRBV2; d_call: TRBD1
cdr3_nt: TGTGCCACCAGCAGGGACCGCCTAGGGGGTGGCACTGAAGCTTTCTTT; cdr3_aa: CATSRDRLGGGTEAFF; j_call: TRBJ1-1; clone_size: NA; v_call: TRBV15; d_call: NA
cdr3_nt: TGTGCCAGCAGGCGGGACAGGACGAACACCGGGGAGCTGTTTTTT; cdr3_aa: CASRRDRTNTGELFF; j_call: TRBJ2-2; clone_size: NA; v_call: TRBV5-4; d_call: TRBD1
cdr3_nt: TGTGCCAGCAGCTTAGTGCAGGGTAACACCGGGGAGCTGTTTTTT; cdr3_aa: CASSLVQGNTGELFF; j_call: TRBJ2-2; clone_size: few; v_call: TRBV7-2; d_call: NA
cdr3_nt: TGTGCCAGCAGCTTGGATGGGGGCGGAGTTTACGAGCAGTACTTC; cdr3_aa: CASSLDGGGVYEQYF; j_call: TRBJ2-7; clone_size: NA; v_call: TRBV5-4; d_call: NA
cdr3_nt: TGTGCCAGCAGCCAGCGGACGAACACAGATACGCAGTATTTT; cdr3_aa: CASSQRTNTDTQYF; j_call: TRBJ2-3; clone_size: NA; v_call: TRBV7-2; d_call: NA
cdr3_nt: TGTGCCAGCAGCGAAATACTAGCGGGGGACACCGGGGAGCTGTTTTTT; cdr3_aa: CASSEILAGDTGELFF; j_call: TRBJ2-2; clone_size: NA; v_call: TRBV7-9; d_call: TRBD2
cdr3_nt: TGTGCCAGCAGCTTAGTTGGGTGGGATGCTGAGCAGTTCTTC; cdr3_aa: CASSLVGWDAEQFF; j_call: TRBJ2-1; clone_size: NA; v_call: TRBV7-9; d_call: NA
cdr3_nt: TGTGCCAGCAGTTACTCAAGGACTAGCGGGAGAGAAGTGCAGTACTTC; cdr3_aa: CASSYSRTSGREVQYF; j_call: TRBJ2-7; clone_size: NA; v_call: TRBV6-2/TRBV6-3; d_call: TRBD2
cdr3_nt: TGTGCCAGTAGTATAGATCCCAACTGGGGGACAGCCACTGAAGCTTTCTTT; cdr3_aa: CASSIDPNWGTATEAFF; j_call: TRBJ1-1; clone_size: NA; v_call: TRBV19; d_call: TRBD1
cdr3_nt: TGTGCCAGCAGCTCGGAACACATACGGAAAAACAATGGCTACACCTTC; cdr3_aa: CASSSEHIRKNNGYTF; j_call: TRBJ1-2; clone_size: few; v_call: TRBV5-4; d_call: NA
cdr3_nt: TGTGCCAGCAGCCTACTAGCGGCTGTCACAGATACGCAGTATTTT; cdr3_aa: CASSLLAAVTDTQYF; j_call: TRBJ2-3; clone_size: NA; v_call: TRBV27; d_call: TRBD2
cdr3_nt: TGTGCCAGCAGTGCCGGACTAGCGGGCACCTACGAGCAGTACTTC; cdr3_aa: CASSAGLAGTYEQYF; j_call: TRBJ2-7; clone_size: NA; v_call: TRBV7-9; d_call: TRBD2
cdr3_nt: TGTGCCTGGAGTGACCGGGACAGGGGATATCAGCCCCAGCATTTT; cdr3_aa: CAWSDRDRGYQPQHF; j_call: TRBJ1-5; clone_size: NA; v_call: TRBV30; d_call: TRBD1
cdr3_nt: TGCAGCGCGGGGGGAGGGGTTAACACCGGGGAGCTGTTTTTT; cdr3_aa: CSAGGGVNTGELFF; j_call: TRBJ2-2; clone_size: NA; v_call: TRBV29-1; d_call: TRBD2
cdr3_nt: TGTGCCAGCTCAGCACCACGGGGGCCGAACGCCGGGGAGCTGTTTTTT; cdr3_aa: CASSAPRGPNAGELFF; j_call: TRBJ2-2; clone_size: NA; v_call: TRBV18; d_call: NA
cdr3_nt: TGTGCTAGTGGAAACACAGGGGCGGGCTATGGCTACACCTTC; cdr3_aa: CASGNTGAGYGYTF; j_call: TRBJ1-2; clone_size: NA; v_call: TRBV12-5; d_call: TRBD1
cdr3_nt: TGTGCCATCAGTGAACCCGGACAGGGGGCGTACGAGCAGTACTTC; cdr3_aa: CAISEPGQGAYEQYF; j_call: TRBJ2-7; clone_size: NA; v_call: TRBV10-3; d_call: TRBD1
cdr3_nt: TGTGCCAGCAGTCTGACTAGCGGGAGATATGAGACCCAGTACTTC; cdr3_aa: CASSLTSGRYETQYF; j_call: TRBJ2-5; clone_size: NA; v_call: TRBV7-9; d_call: TRBD2
cdr3_nt: TGTGCCAGCAGTGCGGGGTGGTTTAGCGGGAGAGGCGAGCAGTTCTTC; cdr3_aa: CASSAGWFSGRGEQFF; j_call: TRBJ2-1; clone_size: few; v_call: TRBV9; d_call: TRBD2
cdr3_nt: TGTGCCAGTAGTATAAGGCCGGATAATGAAAAACTGTTTTTT; cdr3_aa: CASSIRPDNEKLFF; j_call: TRBJ1-4; clone_size: NA; v_call: TRBV19; d_call: NA
cdr3_nt: TGTGCCAGCAGTTACTCGGGTGTGAATGAAAAACTGTTTTTT; cdr3_aa: CASSYSGVNEKLFF; j_call: TRBJ1-4; clone_size: NA; v_call: TRBV6-5; d_call: NA
cdr3_nt: TGTGCCAGCAGCTTAGCGGGAGGTCGAGTGGATGAGCAGTTCTTC; cdr3_aa: CASSLAGGRVDEQFF; j_call: TRBJ2-1; clone_size: NA; v_call: TRBV7-2; d_call: NA
cdr3_nt: TGTGCCAGCTCGCAAAGGGTGCTCGGCGGCTACACCTTC; cdr3_aa: CASSQRVLGGYTF; j_call: TRBJ1-2; clone_size: NA; v_call: TRBV18; d_call: NA
cdr3_nt: TGTGCCAGCAGCCGACAGGGCCGCGGGGAGCTGTTTTTT; cdr3_aa: CASSRQGRGELFF; j_call: TRBJ2-2; clone_size: NA; v_call: TRBV28; d_call: TRBD1
cdr3_nt: TGTGCCAGCAGTGGTACAGGGGGCAGGGTGGAAAAACTGTTTTTT; cdr3_aa: CASSGTGGRVEKLFF; j_call: TRBJ1-4; clone_size: NA; v_call: TRBV2; d_call: TRBD1
cdr3_nt: TGTGCCAGTAGTATTCAGGCATCAGGGGTGATGAATACGCAGTATTTT; cdr3_aa: CASSIQASGVMNTQYF; j_call: TRBJ2-3; clone_size: NA; v_call: TRBV19; d_call: NA
cdr3_nt: TGCGCCAGCAGAACTGTTGGGACAGGGCTAGCATCACCCCTCCACTTT; cdr3_aa: CASRTVGTGLASPLHF; j_call: TRBJ1-6; clone_size: NA; v_call: TRBV5-1; d_call: TRBD1
cdr3_nt: TGTGCCAGCAGCTCGGGACTGGGCGAGACCCAGTACTTC; cdr3_aa: CASSSGLGETQYF; j_call: TRBJ2-5; clone_size: NA; v_call: TRBV7-3; d_call: NA
cdr3_nt: TGTGCCAGCAGCCCCGGACTTCGCACAGATACGCAGTATTTT; cdr3_aa: CASSPGLRTDTQYF; j_call: TRBJ2-3; clone_size: NA; v_call: TRBV5-4; d_call: NA
cdr3_nt: TGTGCCACCACACCGGGACCTAATGAAAAACTGTTTTTT; cdr3_aa: CATTPGPNEKLFF; j_call: TRBJ1-4; clone_size: once; v_call: TRBV15; d_call: NA
cdr3_nt: TGTGCCAGCAGCTACTCTACGGTGCACGAGCAGTACTTC; cdr3_aa: CASSYSTVHEQYF; j_call: TRBJ2-7; clone_size: few; v_call: TRBV5-6; d_call: NA
cdr3_nt: TGTGCCAGCAGTTTATATCAGGGGGCGCGGGAAAAACTGTTTTTT; cdr3_aa: CASSLYQGAREKLFF; j_call: TRBJ1-4; clone_size: NA; v_call: TRBV27; d_call: TRBD1
cdr3_nt: TGTGCCAGCAGCTTAATCAGGGATAATCAGCCCCAGCATTTT; cdr3_aa: CASSLIRDNQPQHF; j_call: TRBJ1-5; clone_size: NA; v_call: TRBV7-2; d_call: NA
cdr3_nt: TGTGCCAGCAATCTTGGTGACAGTTATAATTCACCCCTCCACTTT; cdr3_aa: CASNLGDSYNSPLHF; j_call: TRBJ1-6; clone_size: NA; v_call: TRBV25-1; d_call: NA
cdr3_nt: TGCGCCAGCAGCTTGGGAGGTCTCTATGGCTACACCTTC; cdr3_aa: CASSLGGLYGYTF; j_call: TRBJ1-2; clone_size: NA; v_call: TRBV5-1; d_call: NA
cdr3_nt: TGTGCCAGCAGTGAAAACACAGCGAGTCTTAGCACAGATACGCAGTATTTT; cdr3_aa: CASSENTASLSTDTQYF; j_call: TRBJ2-3; clone_size: NA; v_call: TRBV2; d_call: NA
cdr3_nt: TGTGCCAGCTCCCCCCGGTCCTCCTACGAGCAGTACTTC; cdr3_aa: CASSPRSSYEQYF; j_call: TRBJ2-7; clone_size: NA; v_call: TRBV18; d_call: NA
cdr3_nt: TGTGCCAGCAGTTACTCATTCGGGACACCCGAGACCCAGTACTTC; cdr3_aa: CASSYSFGTPETQYF; j_call: TRBJ2-5; clone_size: NA; v_call: TRBV6-5; d_call: NA
cdr3_nt: TGCGCCAGCAGTCTACTAGCGGGGGGCCAAGAGACCCAGTACTTC; cdr3_aa: CASSLLAGGQETQYF; j_call: TRBJ2-5; clone_size: NA; v_call: TRBV5-1; d_call: TRBD2
cdr3_nt: TGTGCCAGCAGCTTTACAACGGGAGGGCCTCCCCAGTACTTC; cdr3_aa: CASSFTTGGPPQYF; j_call: TRBJ2-5; clone_size: few; v_call: TRBV7-2; d_call: TRBD2
cdr3_nt: TGTGCCAGCAGCTTGGCCGGGGGGCAATTGGGCTATGGCTACACCTTC; cdr3_aa: CASSLAGGQLGYGYTF; j_call: TRBJ1-2; clone_size: NA; v_call: TRBV5-4; d_call: NA
cdr3_nt: TGTGCCAGCAGTGACTCCGGGTGGATTGAAAAACTGTTTTTT; cdr3_aa: CASSDSGWIEKLFF; j_call: TRBJ1-4; clone_size: once; v_call: TRBV6-5; d_call: NA
cdr3_nt: TGCGCCAGCAGTGAGCCCCGGGCGAACACTGAAGCTTTCTTT; cdr3_aa: CASSEPRANTEAFF; j_call: TRBJ1-1; clone_size: NA; v_call: TRBV10-1; d_call: NA